This paragraph reports one T cell receptor (beta chain). Antigen specificity is unknown. The V and J ends lost 3 bases and 2 bases respectively, with 7 bases between them. The CDR3 runs 13 residues. The source of the sample is a study of T-cell memory formation after mild COVID-19. Study in general: TCR clusters were largely donor specific.

Study results and caveats: CD4+ contracting clones were found mainly in CM and EM, and CD8+ ones in EMRA. Contracting clones, day 15 to 85, had balanced CD4/CD8, and later expanders favored CD4+.

5'RACE primed from the constant segment yielded TCR alpha and TCR beta cDNA libraries bearing sample barcodes and UMIs. A single record per CDR3 protein comes from TCRdb applying MiXCR to the 5' RACE reads. The sample lists hundreds of thousands of distinct CDR3 sequences; 25% to 30% were seen once. This TCR was recovered from an adult woman who had mild COVID-19 (a few samples of this study predate the infection). Cell type and time point are not known. The sample taken for sequencing was PBMCs or a T cell subset sorted from them (not recorded which). The rearrangement uses TRBV12-3 or TRBV12-4 and TRBJ1-1; D gene unclear. CDR3 loop: CASSFADNTEAFF. In DNA form, the CDR3 reads TGTGCCAGCAGTTTTGCAGATAACACTGAAGCTTTCTTT.